Following are 24 T cell receptor beta chains from one sample sequenced in a study of regulatory T cells in long-lasting Graves disease. Time point: newly diagnosed GD, antithyroid drugs for less than 3 months. PBMC-extracted RNA yielded the TCR library. Relying on iRepertoire HTBI primers and Arm-PCR of CDR3 regions, the team built TCR beta libraries. TCRdb re-derived calls from the multiplex PCR reads in MiXCR, one entry per CDR3 protein. The table shows 350,000 to 400,000 distinct CDR3 sequences, with about 17% occurring only once. The same sample was also used in a study of T cells in Graves' hyperthyroidism and ophthalmopathy.

Sequenced here: peripheral blood mononuclear cells (PBMCs), sampled at new diagnosis, from a patient treated with antithyroid drugs. These receptors all stem from a woman under 30 with Graves disease.

Concerning this clonotype: A far larger clone lies a single base away; this is likely a read error. The genes are TRBV2 and TRBJ2-2; the D is unclear. Germline V gene data show CDR1 as SNHLY and CDR2 as FYNNEI. V shed 3 bases and J shed 3 bases, with 8 bases lying between them. This CDR3 is 14 amino acids long. The CDR3 sequence: CASSETTYTGELFF. The CDR3 DNA sequence: TGTGCCAGCAGTGAGACGACTTACACCGGGGAGCTGTTTTTT.

This clonotype was seen repeatedly, ten times or more. This sequence joins TRBV3-1 and TRBJ2-1; 8 nucleotides match TRBD2. The CDR3 has 15 amino acids. CDR1 is LGHDT, CDR2 YNNKEL, per germline (reference sequence). The V gene end was trimmed by 1 base and the J gene end by 2 bases; junction bases not matched to a gene: 1. The CDR3 DNA reads as TGTGCCAGCAGCCAAGGCGGGGGGCCCTACAATGAGCAGTTCTTC. Translation: CASSQGGGPYNEQFF.

The rearrangement joins TRBV5-1 to TRBJ1-1, with D hard to call. Germline V gives CDR1 SGHRS, CDR2 YFSETQ. The CDR3 sequence is 16 residues long. Trimming removed 1 base from V and 0 bases from J, with 13 bases in between. CDR3 sequence (DNA): TGCGCCAGCAGCTTGATGCCCGCAGGTATGAACACTGAAGCTTTCTTT. It specifies CASSLMPAGMNTEAFF.

This clonotype appeared many times. The chain carries TRBV28 and TRBJ2-5, with 12 bases fitting TRBD2. The junction had 1 base not matched to a gene; V was cut back by 8 bases and J by 0 bases. The CDR3 covers 14 residues. Germline V gene data show CDR1 as MDHEN and CDR2 as SYDVKM. CDR3 amino acids: CASLAGGYQETQYF. The CDR3 DNA reads TGTGCCAGCCTAGCGGGGGGGTACCAAGAGACCCAGTACTTC.

This clonotype was counted a few times. The V gene is TRBV5-1, the J gene TRBJ2-7; D gene ambiguous. V was shortened by 0 bases and J by 0 bases, with 7 bases between the two germline ends. CDR1 and CDR2 from the germline V gene are SGHRS and YFSETQ. This CDR3 is 14 amino acids long. The chain's CDR3 is CASSLEPRSYEQYF. In DNA, the CDR3 is TGCGCCAGCAGCTTGGAACCCCGCTCCTACGAGCAGTACTTC.

There are many counts of this clonotype. The chain couples TRBV15 to TRBJ2-6; 9 positions agree with TRBD1. V trimming: 5 bases; J trimming: 0 bases; junction bases outside the gene matches: 8. From germline, CDR1 is LNHNV and CDR2 YYDKDF (reference sequence). The CDR3 is 18 residues long. As DNA, the CDR3 is TGTGCCACCAGCGGCTCCGGGACAGGGATCTCTGGGGCCAACGTCCTGACTTTC. Protein product: CATSGSGTGISGANVLTF.

Many counts were recorded for this clonotype. The chain recombines TRBV27 with TRBJ2-3; D possibly corresponds to TRBD2 (5 bases). The CDR3 contains 15 residues. Germline V gene sequence: CDR1 MNHEY, CDR2 SMNVEV (reference sequence). V was cut by 5 bases and J by 2 bases, with 14 bases left in between. In DNA, the CDR3 is TGTGCCAGCAGTCGAGGGATGGTAGTCACAGATACGCAGTATTTT. This sequence encodes CASSRGMVVTDTQYF.

This clonotype was observed many times. The chain combines TRBV20-1 with TRBJ2-5; D possibly corresponds to TRBD2 (5 bases). V lost 7 bases, J lost 7 bases, and 19 bases lay in between. Germline assignment: CDR1 DFQATT and CDR2 SNEGSKA (reference sequence). The CDR3 sequence is 13 residues long. This chain's CDR3 is CSESTGEPGTQYF. The DNA of the CDR3 is TGCAGTGAATCTACTGGGGAGCCTGGGACCCAGTACTTC.

CDR3 nucleotides: TGCAGTGCTAGTGGCGCTAGCGGCTACAATGAGCAGTTCTTC. This encodes CSASGASGYNEQFF. V gene TRBV20-1 combines with J gene TRBJ2-1; 7 nucleotides line up with TRBD2. V was pared by 3 bases and J by 3 bases, with 5 bases of the junction left unmatched. CDR1 and CDR2 from the germline V gene are DFQATT and SNEGSKA (reference sequence). CDR3 length equals 14 residues.

This clonotype was seen a handful of times. The V gene is TRBV19, the J gene TRBJ2-7; 7 bases line up with TRBD1. Losses at the gene ends were 2 bases for V and 2 bases for J; bases not matched to a gene: 3. The CDR3 is 14 amino acids. Looked up from germline, CDR1 is LNHDA and CDR2 is SQIVND (reference sequence). CDR3 nucleotides: TGTGCCAGTAGTATACGGGACAGTACCTACGAGCAGTACTTC. The encoded protein is CASSIRDSTYEQYF.

The chain links TRBV2 to TRBJ2-6, with D possibly TRBD1 on 5 matching bases. The CDR3 is 13 residues long. The V and J ends lost 5 bases and 3 bases respectively, with 5 bases between them. CDR1 is SNHLY, CDR2 FYNNEI, per germline. The CDR3 here is CASSRGGANVLTF. In DNA form, the CDR3 reads TGTGCCAGCAGTAGGGGTGGGGCCAACGTCCTGACTTTC.

This clonotype was detected a few times. The rearrangement joins TRBV9 to TRBJ2-7; 7 positions match TRBD1. Germline CDR1 SGDLS, CDR2 YYNGEE. This CDR3 is 15 amino acids long. Trimming took 3 bases from V and 5 from J; bases not matched to a gene: 11. CDR3 DNA sequence: TGTGCCAGCAGCGCCGGACAGGCGACTCGGGACGAGCAGTACTTC. It yields the protein CASSAGQATRDEQYF.

The J gene is TRBJ2-3, the V gene TRBV7-6; tentative D call: TRBD2 (5 bases). CDR1 and CDR2 (germline): SGHVS, FNYEAQ. The ends were cut back, 6 bases at V and 2 bases at J, with 12 bases in the middle. The CDR3 runs 14 residues. CDR3 region: CASRAGLTTDTQYF. The CDR3, as DNA: TGTGCCAGCAGGGCCGGACTCACCACAGATACGCAGTATTTT.

This clonotype was observed many times. The rearrangement links TRBV6-1 to TRBJ2-7; 9 positions agree with TRBD1. The V segment lost 5 bases and the J segment 6 bases; nucleotides outside the gene matches: 8. CDR1 MNHNS and CDR2 SASEGT come from the germline V gene. This CDR3 contains 14 residues. The CDR3 protein is CASSLRDRAFEQYF. The CDR3 DNA reads as TGTGCCAGCAGTCTCCGGGACAGGGCTTTCGAGCAGTACTTC.

Many counts were recorded for this clonotype. The gene calls are TRBV20-1 and TRBJ2-7; D not certain. CDR1 is DFQATT and CDR2 is SNEGSKA in the germline V gene (reference sequence). The CDR3 consists of 13 residues. Trimming shortened V by 3 bases and J by 3 bases, and 12 bases separated the two germline ends. CDR3 loop: CSARRQEIYEQYF. Written as DNA, the CDR3 is TGCAGTGCTAGGCGGCAGGAGATCTACGAGCAGTACTTC.

This clonotype has a single count. A read error may be the cause here, since a much bigger clone is one base away. The V gene is TRBV12-3 or TRBV12-4, the J gene TRBJ1-6; 7 bases match TRBD1. The CDR3 is made up of 15 amino acids. The CDR3 DNA reads as TGTGCCAGCAGCGACAGGGCCCGGAATAATTCACCCCCCCACTTT. Translating it yields CASSDRARNNSPPHF.

The table lists this clonotype with many counts. V gene TRBV3-1 combines with J gene TRBJ1-1, with D possibly matching TRBD1 (5 bases). The CDR3 consists of 19 residues. CDR1 is LGHDT and CDR2 is YNNKEL in the germline V gene (reference sequence). Trimming cost V 0 bases and J 0 bases, with 20 bases left between them. CDR3 DNA sequence: TGTGCCAGCAGCCAAGATCGTCGGACAACTAGAGAGATGAACACTGAAGCTTTCTTT. Translated, it gives CASSQDRRTTREMNTEAFF.

The table lists this clonotype with many counts. This chain connects TRBV5-1 to TRBJ2-7, with D possibly being TRBD2 (5 bases). Trimming stripped 4 bases from V and 7 bases from J, with 18 bases between. The CDR3 is made up of 14 amino acids. The germline V gene encodes CDR1 SGHRS and CDR2 YFSETQ. This CDR3 is CASSRTDGVGEQYF. The CDR3 region has the DNA TGCGCCAGCAGCCGAACTGACGGGGTGGGTGAGCAGTACTTC.

At least ten counts were recorded for this clonotype. The genes are TRBV20-1 and TRBJ2-7, with 11 positions matching TRBD1. Germline V gene sequence: CDR1 DFQATT, CDR2 SNEGSKA (reference sequence). The CDR3 has 16 residues. Germline trimming cut 2 bases from V and 4 bases from J; bases unmatched to any gene: 10. CDR3 loop: CSARLWTGGASYEQYF. CDR3 nucleotides: TGCAGTGCTAGATTGTGGACAGGGGGCGCGAGTTACGAGCAGTACTTC.

This rearrangement joins TRBV20-1 to TRBJ2-2; 12 positions match TRBD2. Losses at the gene ends were 5 bases for V and 6 bases for J; bases not matched to a gene: 4. This CDR3 region has 14 residues. From germline, CDR1 is DFQATT and CDR2 SNEGSKA (reference sequence). The DNA for the CDR3 is TGCAGTGCTGCAAGACTAGCGGGGGCCGGGGAGCTGTTTTTT. The encoded protein is CSAARLAGAGELFF.

This clonotype was recorded at least ten times. The chain links TRBV28 to TRBJ1-2; TRBD1 matches 8 bases. Germline CDR1 is MDHEN and CDR2 is SYDVKM. The CDR3 runs 14 residues. Trimming removed 7 bases from V and 3 bases from J; junction bases left unmatched: 7. CDR3 protein: CASTETGVDYGYTF. CDR3 sequence (DNA): TGTGCCAGCACCGAGACAGGGGTTGACTATGGCTACACCTTC.

V gene TRBV19 combines with J gene TRBJ2-5; 9 positions match TRBD2. The CDR3 is 16 amino acids. Germline trimming cut 4 bases from V and 4 bases from J; bases unmatched to any gene: 10. Per germline, CDR1 LNHDA and CDR2 SQIVND (reference sequence). CDR3 coding DNA: TGTGCCAGTAGTACGCCGCGCGGGAGGGGGCGAGAGACCCAGTACTTC. Protein sequence: CASSTPRGRGRETQYF.

There are many counts of this clonotype. This rearrangement joins TRBV7-2 to TRBJ2-3; the D gene could be TRBD1 or TRBD2 (5 bases each). The germline V gene encodes CDR1 SGHTA and CDR2 FQGNSA. This CDR3 has 18 amino acids. V lost 1 base and J 0 bases, leaving 17 bases between the germline ends. The CDR3 loop is CASSLDVDGAPSTDTQYF. DNA for the CDR3: TGTGCCAGCAGCTTAGATGTTGACGGGGCCCCTAGCACAGATACGCAGTATTTT.

Note on this clonotype: A much larger clone sits a single nucleotide away, making a read error possible. The chain has TRBV6-1 and TRBJ2-1, with 11 nucleotides matching TRBD2. Per germline, CDR1 MNHNS and CDR2 SASEGT. The CDR3 contains 14 residues. This chain's CDR3 is CAASGGNSHNEQFF. CDR3 nucleotide sequence: TGTGCCGCTAGCGGGGGGAACTCCCACAATGAGCAGTTCTTC.